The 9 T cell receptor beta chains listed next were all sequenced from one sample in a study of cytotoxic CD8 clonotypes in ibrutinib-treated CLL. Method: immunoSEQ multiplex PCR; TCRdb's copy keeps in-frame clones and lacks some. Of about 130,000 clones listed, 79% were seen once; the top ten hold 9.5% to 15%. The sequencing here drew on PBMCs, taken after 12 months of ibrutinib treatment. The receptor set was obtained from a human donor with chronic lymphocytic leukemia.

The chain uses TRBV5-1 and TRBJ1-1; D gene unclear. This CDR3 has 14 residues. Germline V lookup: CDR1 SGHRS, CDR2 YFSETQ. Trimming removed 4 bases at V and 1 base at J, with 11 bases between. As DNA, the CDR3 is TGCGCCAGCAGCATATTTGACGGGAACACTGAAGCTTTCTTT. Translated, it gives CASSIFDGNTEAFF.

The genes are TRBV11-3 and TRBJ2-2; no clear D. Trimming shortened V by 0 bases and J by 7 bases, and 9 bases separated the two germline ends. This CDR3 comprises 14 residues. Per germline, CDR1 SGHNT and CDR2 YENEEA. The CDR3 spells CASSLDPTIGELFF. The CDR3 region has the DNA TGTGCCAGCAGCTTAGATCCAACAATCGGGGAGCTGTTTTTT.

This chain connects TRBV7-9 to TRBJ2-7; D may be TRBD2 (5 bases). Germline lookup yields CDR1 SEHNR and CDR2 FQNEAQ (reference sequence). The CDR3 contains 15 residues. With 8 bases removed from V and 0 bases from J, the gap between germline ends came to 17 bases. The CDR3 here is CASQTAPGISYEQYF. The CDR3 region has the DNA TGTGCCAGCCAAACTGCGCCGGGGATCTCCTACGAGCAGTACTTC.

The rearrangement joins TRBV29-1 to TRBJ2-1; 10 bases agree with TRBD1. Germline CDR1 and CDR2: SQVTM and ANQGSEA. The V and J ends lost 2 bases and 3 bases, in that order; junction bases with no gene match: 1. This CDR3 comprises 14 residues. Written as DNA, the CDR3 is TGCAGCGTTGAACGGACAGGGGGCTACAATGAGCAGTTCTTC. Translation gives CSVERTGGYNEQFF.

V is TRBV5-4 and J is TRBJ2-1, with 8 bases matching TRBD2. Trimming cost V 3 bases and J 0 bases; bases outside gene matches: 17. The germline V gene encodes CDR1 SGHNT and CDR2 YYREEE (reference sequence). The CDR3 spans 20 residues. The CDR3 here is CASSWTISGISGSSYNEQFF. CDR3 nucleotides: TGTGCCAGCAGCTGGACAATTAGCGGGATTAGTGGGAGCTCCTACAATGAGCAGTTCTTC.

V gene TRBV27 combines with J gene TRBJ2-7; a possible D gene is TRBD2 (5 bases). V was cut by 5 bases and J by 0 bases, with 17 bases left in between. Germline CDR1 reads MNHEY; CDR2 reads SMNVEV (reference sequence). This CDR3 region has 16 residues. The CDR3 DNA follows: TGTGCCAGCAGTCCATCATCCGGGGAAAGCTCCTACGAGCAGTACTTC. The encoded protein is CASSPSSGESSYEQYF.

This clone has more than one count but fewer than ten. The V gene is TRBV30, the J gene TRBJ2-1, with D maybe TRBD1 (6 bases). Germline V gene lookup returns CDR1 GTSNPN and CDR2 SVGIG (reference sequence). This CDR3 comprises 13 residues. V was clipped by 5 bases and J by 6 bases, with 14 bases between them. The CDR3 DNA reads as TGTGCCTGGTGGGACAAAACGGGCAATGAGCAGTTCTTC. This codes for CAWWDKTGNEQFF.

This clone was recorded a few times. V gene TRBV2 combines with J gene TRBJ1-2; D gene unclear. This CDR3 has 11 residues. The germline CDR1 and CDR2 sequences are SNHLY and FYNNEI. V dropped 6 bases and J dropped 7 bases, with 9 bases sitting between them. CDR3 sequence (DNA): TGTGCCAGCAGCCCATTGGGTGGCTACACCTTC. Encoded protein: CASSPLGGYTF.

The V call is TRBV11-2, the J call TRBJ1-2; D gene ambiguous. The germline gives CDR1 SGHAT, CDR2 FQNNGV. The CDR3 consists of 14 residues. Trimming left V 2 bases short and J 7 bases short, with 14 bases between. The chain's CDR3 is CASSLSGIVSGYTF. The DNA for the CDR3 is TGTGCCAGCAGCTTATCGGGGATCGTAAGTGGCTACACCTTC.